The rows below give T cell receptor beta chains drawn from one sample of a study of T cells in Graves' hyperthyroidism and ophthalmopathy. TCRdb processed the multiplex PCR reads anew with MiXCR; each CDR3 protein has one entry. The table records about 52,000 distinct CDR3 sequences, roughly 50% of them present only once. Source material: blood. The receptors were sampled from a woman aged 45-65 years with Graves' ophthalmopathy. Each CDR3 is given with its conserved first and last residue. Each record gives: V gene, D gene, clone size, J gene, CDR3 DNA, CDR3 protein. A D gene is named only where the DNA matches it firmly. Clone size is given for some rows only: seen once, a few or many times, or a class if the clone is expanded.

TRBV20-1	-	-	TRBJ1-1	TGCAGTGCTAGGGGTGGGGGTTTCGGTACTGAAGCTTTCTTT	CSARGGGFGTEAFF
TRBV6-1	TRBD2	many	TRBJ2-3	TGTGCCAGCAGTGAAGCGCAATGGCGGGAGCGCTCAGATACGCAGTATTTT	CASSEAQWRERSDTQYF
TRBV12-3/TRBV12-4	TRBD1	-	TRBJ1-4	TGTGCCAGCACCCCGGACAGGAGGAATGAAAAACTGTTTTTT	CASTPDRRNEKLFF
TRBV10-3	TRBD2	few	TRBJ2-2	TGTGCCAGCTCCATCAATAGCGGGAGCTTTACCGGGGAGCTGTTTTTT	CASSINSGSFTGELFF
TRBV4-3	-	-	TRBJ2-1	TGCGCCGGCGGCCAAGCCCCGGACCTCCCACGCTATGAGCAGTTCTTC	CAGGQAPDLPRYEQFF
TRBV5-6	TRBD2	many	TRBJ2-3	TGTGCCAGCAGCCGGGGGACGCGGGAGGCCGGGGAAGGAGATACGCAGTATTTT	CASSRGTREAGEGDTQYF
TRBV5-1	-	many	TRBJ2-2	TGCGCCAGCAGCACCGGACAGAACACCGGGGAGCTGTTTTTT	CASSTGQNTGELFF
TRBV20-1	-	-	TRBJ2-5	TGCAGTGCCTTCCGGGACACAGGCTCGCCCCAGTACTTC	CSAFRDTGSPQYF
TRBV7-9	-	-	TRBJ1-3	TGTGCCAGCAGCTCGATTACGGGACACACCATATATTTT	CASSSITGHTIYF
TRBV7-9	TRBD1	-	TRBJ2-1	TGTGCCAGCACCCTCGACAGGGGCACAGATACGCAGTTCTTC	CASTLDRGTDTQFF
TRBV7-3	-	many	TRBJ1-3	TGTGCCAGCAGCCCAGGGGACTCTGGAAACACCATATATTTT	CASSPGDSGNTIYF
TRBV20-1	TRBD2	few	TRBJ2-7	TGCAGTGCCGAGCGGGGGCGCGCCTACGAGCAGTACTTC	CSAERGRAYEQYF
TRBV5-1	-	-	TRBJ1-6	TGCGCCAGCAGCTTGACGGCTGGGACAACAGTTTCACCCCTCCACTTT	CASSLTAGTTVSPLHF
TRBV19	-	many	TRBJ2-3	TGTGCCAGTAGTATAGATAGGGTCGAGGCACCAGGGGAAGATACGCAGTATTTT	CASSIDRVEAPGEDTQYF